Detailed here is one T cell receptor beta chain. The antigen is undetermined. This sample was included in a study of shared clonotypes between healthy human individuals. Overall study results and limits: The sharing of 4.5% to 6.5% of naive CD4 clonotypes was seen across a few donors.

The CDR3 totals 19 residues. V lost 6 bases, J lost 3 bases, and 12 bases stayed unmatched. Looked up from germline, CDR1 is MNHEY and CDR2 is SMNVEV (reference sequence). Repertoires were generated with immunoSEQ multiplex PCR, while TCRdb's copy carries only in-frame clones and drops some. The data hold 1.5 million to 1.9 million clones, with 95% to 99% observed a single time. The chain employs TRBV27 and TRBJ2-1; 15 nucleotides match TRBD2. This sequence was found in a man in his thirties or forties in good health. Material: naive CD4+ T cells sorted from blood. Subset described: CD45RA+ positively selected. The CDR3 loop is CASREGVGLAGGLYNEQFF. CDR3 in DNA: TGTGCCAGCAGGGAGGGAGTTGGACTAGCGGGAGGGCTCTACAATGAGCAGTTCTTC.